The sequence of this T cell receptor (beta chain) was determined in a study of blood T cell repertoires in COVID-19. Across the study: The cDNA or gDNA used as material had been derived from T cells, B-cell-depleted T cells, or PBMCs.

Clones were read by immunoSEQ multiplex PCR, and TCRdb kept only the in-frame ones, dropping some. Here the sample spans over 130,000 clones, roughly 79% being singletons. The CDR3 is 16 residues long. Trimming stripped 3 bases from V and 4 bases from J, with 13 bases between. CDR1 and CDR2 (germline): KGHSH, LQKENI. The participants were between roughly 18 and 100 years old and came from about two dozen US areas. Self-reported history from a screening survey and questionnaire set each donor's cohort. This chain joins TRBV18 and TRBJ1-6; D uncertain. This clonotype originated in a woman between 50 and 59 years old who had recovered from COVID-19. Input material: PBMCs or T cells enriched from blood (not recorded which). The chain's CDR3 is CASSPRETTYNSPLHF. The DNA of the CDR3 is TGTGCCAGCTCACCGAGGGAAACCACTTATAATTCACCCCTCCACTTT.